This T cell receptor (beta chain) was identified during a study of T cell repertoires in cytomegalovirus infection. The table lists this clonotype with a few counts. Its antigen remains unknown. Study outcomes and limitations: Carriers of CMV and the relevant HLA type were discriminated by public TCR beta frequency.

MiXCR, applied by TCRdb to the reads, yields one record per CDR3 protein. The sample includes 400,000 to 550,000 distinct CDR3 sequences, roughly 12% seen only once; the top ten take roughly a tenth. The V and J ends lost 5 bases and 1 base, in that order; junction bases with no gene match: 7. Germline V gene data show CDR1 as SGHRS and CDR2 as YFSETQ. This CDR3 is built from 16 residues. This chain connects TRBV5-1 to TRBJ2-3, with 10 nucleotides matching TRBD2. The origin of this receptor is a human donor in good health (CMV status not recorded). Some clones in this sample may be carry-over from other donors' samples. Sequenced material: PBMCs. The CDR3 loop reads CASRLTAGGGTDTQYF. DNA for the CDR3: TGCGCCAGCAGGCTAACAGCGGGAGGGGGCACAGATACGCAGTATTTT.